The 17 T cell receptor beta chains below come from one sample, sequenced in a study of shared clonotypes between healthy human individuals. This table comes from immunoSEQ multiplex PCR, and its TCRdb copy is limited to in-frame clones, with some not included. The sample shows some 2 million clones, roughly 95% of them seen only once. The naive CD8 fraction comprised CD45RO-negative cells positively selected for CCR7 and excluded terminally differentiated effector memory CD45RA+ cells. Sequenced: naive CD8+ T cells sorted from blood. These receptors were collected from a man younger than 30 in good health.

This chain connects TRBV4-3 to TRBJ2-2, with 9 bases matching TRBD1. The CDR3 is 15 residues long. Trimming removed 1 base from V and 3 bases from J; junction bases left unmatched: 0. Germline CDR1 and CDR2: LGHNA and YSLEER. The CDR3 spells CASSQGDRDTGELFF. The CDR3 nucleotides read TGCGCCAGCAGCCAAGGGGACAGGGACACCGGGGAGCTGTTTTTT.

V and J are TRBV23-1 and TRBJ1-2; 12 nucleotides match TRBD1. TRBV23-1 is assigned to the ORF class and has an uncertain function. The CDR3 is 16 amino acids. With V trimmed by 5 bases and J by 4 bases, 8 bases remained unmatched. CDR3 amino acids: CASSNRLGQGAYGYTF. In nucleotides, the CDR3 is TGCGCCAGCAGTAATAGACTGGGACAGGGGGCCTATGGCTACACCTTC.

The V and J genes are TRBV7-9 and TRBJ2-7; tentative D call: TRBD1 (5 bases). Per germline, CDR1 SEHNR and CDR2 FQNEAQ (reference sequence). V was shortened by 5 bases and J by 7 bases, with 21 bases between the two germline ends. The CDR3 consists of 15 residues. The CDR3 loop reads CASSRDSPSPGEQYF. In DNA, the CDR3 is TGTGCCAGCAGCCGCGACAGTCCTAGTCCCGGGGAGCAGTACTTC.

V and J are TRBV27 and TRBJ1-4; D not resolved. V was shortened by 3 bases and J by 7 bases, with 18 bases between the two germline ends. The V gene's germline CDR1 is MNHEY and CDR2 SMNVEV (reference sequence). The length of the CDR3 is 16 residues. The CDR3 nucleotides read TGTGCCAGCAGTTTTGGATACCATGGGGATCTTGAAAAACTGTTTTTT. It yields the protein CASSFGYHGDLEKLFF.

V usage is TRBV7-8 and J usage is TRBJ2-4; TRBD2 matches 7 bases. Germline V gene sequence: CDR1 SGHVS, CDR2 FQNEAQ. Trimming at V came to 5 bases and at J to 11 bases, leaving 9 bases not matched to a gene. The CDR3 covers 13 residues. The CDR3: CASSRGDPGVQYF. CDR3 nucleotide sequence: TGTGCCAGCAGCCGGGGGGACCCCGGGGTTCAGTACTTC. Supplemented by reference TRBV7-8 and TRBJ2-4, the full variable domain reads GAGVSQSPRYKVAKRGQDVALRCDPISGHVSLFWYQQALGQGPEFLTYFQNEAQLDKSGLPSDRFFAERPEGSVSTLKIQRTQQEDSAVYLCASSRGDPGVQYFGAGTRLSVL.

The chain couples TRBV10-1 to TRBJ1-4; D call uncertain. The germline gives CDR1 WNHNN, CDR2 SYGVQD (reference sequence). This CDR3 has 14 residues. V lost 8 bases and J 8 bases, leaving 18 bases between the germline ends. The CDR3 protein is CASAFTPGKEKLFF. CDR3 sequence (DNA): TGCGCCAGCGCCTTCACCCCCGGCAAGGAAAAACTGTTTTTT.

This chain uses TRBV10-2 with TRBJ2-7; a weak D match, TRBD1 (6 bases). Germline assignment: CDR1 WSHSY and CDR2 SAAADI. CDR3 length: 14 residues. V dropped 4 bases and J dropped 2 bases, with 12 bases sitting between them. The CDR3 loop is CASSVAGTTYEQYF. The CDR3 region has the DNA TGCGCCAGCAGTGTGGCAGGGACAACCTACGAGCAGTACTTC.

This clone was observed a single time. V is TRBV4-1 and J is TRBJ2-1; the D gene is possibly TRBD2 (6 bases). CDR3 size: 15 residues. Trimming stripped 3 bases from V and 9 bases from J, with 18 bases between. Germline loops: CDR1 MGHRA, CDR2 YSYEKL. The CDR3 nucleotides read TGCGCCAGCAGCCAGGGCCCGGGGGATGGCGGTGAGCAGTTCTTC. Its translation is CASSQGPGDGGEQFF.

This chain uses TRBV19 with TRBJ2-7; TRBD1 aligns across 9 bases. Germline V gene data show CDR1 as LNHDA and CDR2 as SQIVND (reference sequence). Trimming took 5 bases from V and 4 from J; bases not matched to a gene: 9. CDR3 size: 15 residues. The CDR3 nucleotides are TGTGCCAGTAGTCCCTGGACAGGGGAACCTTACGAGCAGTACTTC. This translates into CASSPWTGEPYEQYF.

The chain recombines TRBV11-3 with TRBJ2-1; no reliable D call. V gave up 2 bases and J gave up 6 bases, with 8 bases separating them. CDR1 is SGHNT, CDR2 YENEEA, per germline. The CDR3 contains 13 residues. The CDR3 DNA reads TGTGCCAGCAGCTTAAACACAGTCAATGAGCAGTTCTTC. This sequence encodes CASSLNTVNEQFF.

The chain carries TRBV4-1 and TRBJ2-6; no clear D gene. Trimming took 4 bases from V and 2 from J, leaving 9 bases between them. CDR3 length equals 15 residues. Germline V gene lookup returns CDR1 MGHRA and CDR2 YSYEKL. This chain's CDR3 is CASSLGRAGANVLTF. CDR3 coding DNA: TGCGCCAGCAGCCTAGGCCGGGCTGGGGCCAACGTCCTGACTTTC.

This rearrangement joins TRBV19 to TRBJ2-7, with D tentatively TRBD1 (6 bases). From germline, CDR1 is LNHDA and CDR2 SQIVND (reference sequence). V was trimmed by 4 bases and J by 5 bases, leaving 21 bases between them. The CDR3 sequence is 16 residues long. The CDR3 sequence: CASSTHTGSFGNEQYF. The CDR3, as DNA: TGTGCCAGTAGTACCCATACAGGGTCCTTTGGGAACGAGCAGTACTTC.

The V gene is TRBV30, the J gene TRBJ2-5; TRBD2 matches 9 bases. This CDR3 has 13 amino acids. In germline, CDR1 is GTSNPN, CDR2 SVGIG (reference sequence). V gave up 5 bases and J gave up 2 bases; unmatched junction bases: 3. The CDR3 here is CAWGSGGQETQYF. The CDR3 coding sequence is TGTGCCTGGGGAAGCGGGGGGCAAGAGACCCAGTACTTC.

A word on this clone: Other DNA sequences within the sample encode an identical CDR3. V is TRBV5-4 and J is TRBJ1-4; 9 positions match TRBD1. CDR1 and CDR2 (germline): SGHNT, YYREEE (reference sequence). With 2 bases clipped from V and 5 bases from J, the junction kept 1 base outside the gene matches. This CDR3 is 14 amino acids long. The DNA of the CDR3 is TGTGCCAGCAGCTTAGACAGGGGGAATGAAAAACTGTTTTTT. Translating it yields CASSLDRGNEKLFF.

The chain carries TRBV30 and TRBJ2-7; 8 nucleotides agree with TRBD2. Germline V gene sequence: CDR1 GTSNPN, CDR2 SVGIG (reference sequence). The CDR3 consists of 13 residues. Germline trimming cut 1 base from V and 6 bases from J; bases unmatched to any gene: 5. The CDR3 nucleotides read TGTGCCTGGAGTGCCCCGGGAGGGGCCGAGCAGTACTTC. Encoded protein: CAWSAPGGAEQYF.

This clone has just a few counts. The V and J genes are TRBV27 and TRBJ2-7; D is perhaps TRBD1 or TRBD2 (6 bases each). CDR1 and CDR2 from the germline V gene are MNHEY and SMNVEV (reference sequence). Trimming cost V 2 bases and J 6 bases, with 8 bases left between them. The CDR3 spans 12 residues. CDR3 region: CASSLKGGEQYF. CDR3 nucleotide sequence: TGTGCCAGCAGTTTAAAGGGGGGCGAGCAGTACTTC.

The V gene is TRBV27, the J gene TRBJ1-1, with 8 nucleotides matching TRBD1. V was clipped by 5 bases and J by 0 bases; unmatched bases: 8. Germline lookup yields CDR1 MNHEY and CDR2 SMNVEV (reference sequence). The CDR3 sequence is 16 residues long. The CDR3 reads CASSREQGAMNTEAFF. CDR3 coding DNA: TGTGCCAGCAGTCGGGAGCAGGGGGCAATGAACACTGAAGCTTTCTTT.